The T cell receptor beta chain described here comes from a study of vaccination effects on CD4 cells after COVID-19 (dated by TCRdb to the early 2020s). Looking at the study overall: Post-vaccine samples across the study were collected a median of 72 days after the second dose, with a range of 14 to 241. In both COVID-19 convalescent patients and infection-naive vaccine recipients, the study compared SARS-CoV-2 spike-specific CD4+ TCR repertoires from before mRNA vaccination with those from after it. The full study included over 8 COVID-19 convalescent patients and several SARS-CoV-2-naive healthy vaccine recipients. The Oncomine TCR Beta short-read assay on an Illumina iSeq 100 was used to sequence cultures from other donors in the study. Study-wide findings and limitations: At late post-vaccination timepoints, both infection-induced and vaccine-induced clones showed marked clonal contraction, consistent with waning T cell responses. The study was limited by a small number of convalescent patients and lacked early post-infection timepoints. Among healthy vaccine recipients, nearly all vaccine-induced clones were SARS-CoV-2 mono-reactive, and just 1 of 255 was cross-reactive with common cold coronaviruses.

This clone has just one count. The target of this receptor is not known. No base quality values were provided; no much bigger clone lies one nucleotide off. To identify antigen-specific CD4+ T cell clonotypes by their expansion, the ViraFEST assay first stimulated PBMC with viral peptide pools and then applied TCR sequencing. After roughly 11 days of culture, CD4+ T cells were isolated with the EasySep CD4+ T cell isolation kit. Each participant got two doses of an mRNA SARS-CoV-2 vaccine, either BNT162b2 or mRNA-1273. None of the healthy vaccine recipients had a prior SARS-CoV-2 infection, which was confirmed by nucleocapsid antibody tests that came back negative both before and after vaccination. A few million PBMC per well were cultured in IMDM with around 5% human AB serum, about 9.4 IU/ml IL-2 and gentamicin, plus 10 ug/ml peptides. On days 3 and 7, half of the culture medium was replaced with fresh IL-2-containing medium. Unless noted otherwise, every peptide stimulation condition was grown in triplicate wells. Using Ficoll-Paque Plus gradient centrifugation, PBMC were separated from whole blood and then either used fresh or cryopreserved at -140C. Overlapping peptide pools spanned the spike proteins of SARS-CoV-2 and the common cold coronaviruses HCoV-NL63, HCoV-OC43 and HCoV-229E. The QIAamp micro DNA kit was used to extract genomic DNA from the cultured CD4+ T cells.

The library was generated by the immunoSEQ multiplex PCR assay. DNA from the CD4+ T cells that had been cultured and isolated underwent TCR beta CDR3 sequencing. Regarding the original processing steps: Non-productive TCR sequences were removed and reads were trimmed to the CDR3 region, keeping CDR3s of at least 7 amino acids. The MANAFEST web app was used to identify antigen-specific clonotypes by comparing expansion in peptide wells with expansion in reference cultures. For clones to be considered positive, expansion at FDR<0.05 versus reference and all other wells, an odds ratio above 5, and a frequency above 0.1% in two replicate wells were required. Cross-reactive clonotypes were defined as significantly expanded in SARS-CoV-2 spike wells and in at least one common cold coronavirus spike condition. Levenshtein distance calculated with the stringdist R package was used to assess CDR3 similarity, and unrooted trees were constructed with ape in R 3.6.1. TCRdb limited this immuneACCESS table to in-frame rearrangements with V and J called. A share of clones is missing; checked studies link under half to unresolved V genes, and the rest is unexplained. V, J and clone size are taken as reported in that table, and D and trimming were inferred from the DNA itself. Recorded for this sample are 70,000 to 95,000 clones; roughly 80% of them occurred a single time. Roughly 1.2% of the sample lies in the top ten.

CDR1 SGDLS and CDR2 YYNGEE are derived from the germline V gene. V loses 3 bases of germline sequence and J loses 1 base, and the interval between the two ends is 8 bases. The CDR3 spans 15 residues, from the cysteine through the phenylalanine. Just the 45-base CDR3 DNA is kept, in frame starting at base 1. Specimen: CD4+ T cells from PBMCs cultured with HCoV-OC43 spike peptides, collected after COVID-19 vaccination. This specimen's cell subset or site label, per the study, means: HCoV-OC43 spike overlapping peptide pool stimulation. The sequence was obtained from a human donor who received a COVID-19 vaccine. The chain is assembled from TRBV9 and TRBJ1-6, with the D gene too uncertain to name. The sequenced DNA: TGTGCCAGCAGCGCTCGGGGATCCTATAATTCACCCCTCCACTTT. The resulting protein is CASSARGSYNSPLHF.